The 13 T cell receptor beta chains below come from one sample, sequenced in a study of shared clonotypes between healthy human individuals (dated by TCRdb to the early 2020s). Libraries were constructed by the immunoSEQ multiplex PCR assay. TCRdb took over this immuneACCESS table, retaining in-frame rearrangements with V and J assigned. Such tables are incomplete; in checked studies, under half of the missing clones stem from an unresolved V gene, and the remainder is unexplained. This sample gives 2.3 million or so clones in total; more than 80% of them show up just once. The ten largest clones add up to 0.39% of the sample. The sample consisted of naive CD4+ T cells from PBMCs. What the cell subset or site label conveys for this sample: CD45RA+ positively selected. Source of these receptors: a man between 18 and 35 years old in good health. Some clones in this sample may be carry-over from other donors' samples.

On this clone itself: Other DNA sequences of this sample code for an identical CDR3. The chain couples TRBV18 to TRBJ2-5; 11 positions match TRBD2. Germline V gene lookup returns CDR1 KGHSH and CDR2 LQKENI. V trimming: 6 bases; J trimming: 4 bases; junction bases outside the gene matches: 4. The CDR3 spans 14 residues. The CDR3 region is CASSPLAGGETQYF. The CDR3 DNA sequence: TGTGCCAGCTCCCCCCTAGCGGGAGGAGAGACCCAGTACTTC.

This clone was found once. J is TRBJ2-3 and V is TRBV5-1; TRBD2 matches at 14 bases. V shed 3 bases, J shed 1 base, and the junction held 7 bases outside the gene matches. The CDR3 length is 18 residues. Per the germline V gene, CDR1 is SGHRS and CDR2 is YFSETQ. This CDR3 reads CASSWGLAGAPGTDTQYF. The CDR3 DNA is TGCGCCAGCAGCTGGGGACTAGCGGGAGCCCCGGGCACAGATACGCAGTATTTT.

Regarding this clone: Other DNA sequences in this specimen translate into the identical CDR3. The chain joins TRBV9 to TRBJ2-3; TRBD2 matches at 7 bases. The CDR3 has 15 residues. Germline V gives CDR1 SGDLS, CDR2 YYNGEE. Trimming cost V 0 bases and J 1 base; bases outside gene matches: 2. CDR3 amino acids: CASSVGAGGTDTQYF. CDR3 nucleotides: TGTGCCAGCAGCGTAGGGGCGGGGGGCACAGATACGCAGTATTTT. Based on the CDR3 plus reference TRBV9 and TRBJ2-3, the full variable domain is DSGVTQTPKHLITATGQRVTLRCSPRSGDLSVYWYQQSLDQGLQFLIQYYNGEERAKGNILERFSAQQFPDLHSELNLSSLELGDSALYFCASSVGAGGTDTQYFGPGTRLTVL.

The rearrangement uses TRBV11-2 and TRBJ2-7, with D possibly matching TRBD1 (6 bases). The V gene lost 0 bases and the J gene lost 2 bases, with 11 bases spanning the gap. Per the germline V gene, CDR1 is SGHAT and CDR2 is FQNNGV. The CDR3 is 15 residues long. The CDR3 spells CASSLDFRTAYEQYF. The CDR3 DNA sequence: TGTGCCAGCAGCTTAGATTTTAGGACAGCCTACGAGCAGTACTTC.

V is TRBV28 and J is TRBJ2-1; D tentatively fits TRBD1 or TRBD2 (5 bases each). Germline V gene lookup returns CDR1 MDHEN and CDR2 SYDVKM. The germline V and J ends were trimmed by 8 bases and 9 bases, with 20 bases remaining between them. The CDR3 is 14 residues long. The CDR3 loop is CASGGQPASGEQFF. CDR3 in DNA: TGTGCCAGCGGAGGACAACCAGCTTCGGGTGAGCAGTTCTTC.

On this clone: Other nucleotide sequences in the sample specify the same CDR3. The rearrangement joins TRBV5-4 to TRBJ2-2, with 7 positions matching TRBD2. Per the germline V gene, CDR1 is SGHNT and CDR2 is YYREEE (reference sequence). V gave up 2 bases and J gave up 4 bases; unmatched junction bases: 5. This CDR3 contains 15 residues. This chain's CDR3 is CASSFRREGTGELFF. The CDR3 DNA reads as TGTGCCAGCAGCTTCCGGAGGGAGGGCACCGGGGAGCTGTTTTTT.

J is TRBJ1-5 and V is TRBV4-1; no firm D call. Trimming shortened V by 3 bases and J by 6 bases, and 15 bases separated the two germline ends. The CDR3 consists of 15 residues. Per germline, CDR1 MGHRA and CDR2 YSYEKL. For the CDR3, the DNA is TGCGCCAGCAGCCAGGTATTTGGGTACGGTCAGCCCCAGCATTTT. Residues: CASSQVFGYGQPQHF.

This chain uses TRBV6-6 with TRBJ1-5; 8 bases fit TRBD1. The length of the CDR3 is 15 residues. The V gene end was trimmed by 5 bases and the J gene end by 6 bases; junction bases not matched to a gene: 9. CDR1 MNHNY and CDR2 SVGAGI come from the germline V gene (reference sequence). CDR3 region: CASSTNQGAGQPQHF. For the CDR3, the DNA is TGTGCCAGCAGTACCAATCAGGGGGCGGGTCAGCCCCAGCATTTT.

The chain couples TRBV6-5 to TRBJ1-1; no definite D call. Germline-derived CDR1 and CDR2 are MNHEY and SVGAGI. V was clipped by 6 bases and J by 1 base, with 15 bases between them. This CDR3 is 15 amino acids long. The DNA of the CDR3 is TGTGCCAGCAGAACGATGAGGTCGAGGAACACTGAAGCTTTCTTT. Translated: CASRTMRSRNTEAFF.

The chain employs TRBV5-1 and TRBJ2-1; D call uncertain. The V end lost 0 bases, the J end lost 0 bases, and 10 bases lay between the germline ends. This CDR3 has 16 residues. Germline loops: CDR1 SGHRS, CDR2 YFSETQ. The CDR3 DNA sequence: TGCGCCAGCAGCTTGGAGGCCCCGAGCTCCTACAATGAGCAGTTCTTC. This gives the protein CASSLEAPSSYNEQFF. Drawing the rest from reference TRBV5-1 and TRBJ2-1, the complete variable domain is KAGVTQTPRYLIKTRGQQVTLSCSPISGHRSVSWYQQTPGQGLQFLFEYFSETQRNKGNFPGRFSGRQFSNSRSEMNVSTLELGDSALYLCASSLEAPSSYNEQFFGPGTRLTVL.

CDR3 nucleotide sequence: TGTGCCACCAGCAGAGAAGGACGGGAGGGGACTGAAGCTTTCTTT. Its translation: CATSREGREGTEAFF. The chain joins TRBV15 to TRBJ1-1; TRBD1 might be the D (5 bases). Trimming took off 0 bases at V and 5 bases at J, with 13 bases between the two ends. In germline, CDR1 is LNHNV, CDR2 YYDKDF (reference sequence). This CDR3 region has 15 residues. The entire variable domain, with the rest obtained from reference TRBV15 and TRBJ1-1, is as follows: DAMVIQNPRYQVTQFGKPVTLSCSQTLNHNVMYWYQQKSSQAPKLLFHYYDKDFNNEADTPDNFQSRRPNTSFCFLDIRSPGLGDTAMYLCATSREGREGTEAFFGQGTRLTVV.

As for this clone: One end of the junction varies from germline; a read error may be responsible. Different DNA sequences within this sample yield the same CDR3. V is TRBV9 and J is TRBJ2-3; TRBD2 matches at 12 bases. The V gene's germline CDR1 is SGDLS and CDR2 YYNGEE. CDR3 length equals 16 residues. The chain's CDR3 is CASSVALAGGTDTQYF. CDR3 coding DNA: TGTGCCAGCAGCGTAGCACTAGCGGGAGGCACGGATACGCAGTATTTT.

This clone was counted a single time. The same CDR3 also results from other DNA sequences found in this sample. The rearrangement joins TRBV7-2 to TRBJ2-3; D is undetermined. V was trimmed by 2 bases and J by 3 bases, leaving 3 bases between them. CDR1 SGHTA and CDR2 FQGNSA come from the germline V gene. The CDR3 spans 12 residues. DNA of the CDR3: TGTGCCAGCAGCTTATATACAGATACGCAGTATTTT. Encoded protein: CASSLYTDTQYF.